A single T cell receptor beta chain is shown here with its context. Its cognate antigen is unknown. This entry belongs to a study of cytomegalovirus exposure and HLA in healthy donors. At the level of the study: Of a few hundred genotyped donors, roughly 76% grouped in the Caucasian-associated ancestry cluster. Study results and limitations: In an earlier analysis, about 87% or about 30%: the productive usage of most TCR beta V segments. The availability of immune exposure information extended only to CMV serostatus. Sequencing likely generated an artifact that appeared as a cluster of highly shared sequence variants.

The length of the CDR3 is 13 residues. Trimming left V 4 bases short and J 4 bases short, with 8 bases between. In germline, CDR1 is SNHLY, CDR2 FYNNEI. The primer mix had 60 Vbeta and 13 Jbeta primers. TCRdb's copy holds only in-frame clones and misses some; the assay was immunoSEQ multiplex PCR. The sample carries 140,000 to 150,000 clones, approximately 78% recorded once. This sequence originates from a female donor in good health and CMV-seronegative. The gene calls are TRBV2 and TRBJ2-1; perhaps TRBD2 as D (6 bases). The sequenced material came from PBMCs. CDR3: CASSGGVYNEQFF. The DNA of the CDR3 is TGTGCCAGCAGTGGCGGGGTGTACAATGAGCAGTTCTTC.